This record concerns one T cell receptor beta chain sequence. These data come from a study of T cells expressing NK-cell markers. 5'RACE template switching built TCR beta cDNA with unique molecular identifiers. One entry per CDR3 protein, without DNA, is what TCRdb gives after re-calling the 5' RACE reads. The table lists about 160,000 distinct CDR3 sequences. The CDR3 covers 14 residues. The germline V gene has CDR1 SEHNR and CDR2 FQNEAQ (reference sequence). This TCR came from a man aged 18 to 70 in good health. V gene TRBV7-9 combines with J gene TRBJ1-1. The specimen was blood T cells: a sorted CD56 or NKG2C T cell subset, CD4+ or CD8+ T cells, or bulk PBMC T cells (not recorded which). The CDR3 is CASSGPGISGPAFF.